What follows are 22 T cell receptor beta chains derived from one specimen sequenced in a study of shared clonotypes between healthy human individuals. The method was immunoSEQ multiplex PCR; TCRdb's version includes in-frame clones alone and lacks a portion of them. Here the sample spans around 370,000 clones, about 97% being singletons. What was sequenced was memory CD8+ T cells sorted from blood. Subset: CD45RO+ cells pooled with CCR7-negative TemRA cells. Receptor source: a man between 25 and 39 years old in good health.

The CDR3 coding sequence is TGTGCCAGCAGCTCGACAGGGAGCGGGACGGATACGCAGTATTTT. Its protein is CASSSTGSGTDTQYF. The chain employs TRBV7-3 and TRBJ2-3; either TRBD1 or TRBD2 may supply D (7 bases each). In germline, CDR1 is SGHTA, CDR2 FQGTGA. V lost 4 bases and J lost 6, with 17 bases in between. This CDR3 comprises 15 residues.

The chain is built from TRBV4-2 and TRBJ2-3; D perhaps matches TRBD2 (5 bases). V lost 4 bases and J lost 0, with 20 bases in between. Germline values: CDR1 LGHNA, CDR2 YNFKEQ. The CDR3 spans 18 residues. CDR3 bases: TGTGCCAGCAGCCCTCTAAATTTGGGAGACCCTAGCACAGATACGCAGTATTTT. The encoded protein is CASSPLNLGDPSTDTQYF.

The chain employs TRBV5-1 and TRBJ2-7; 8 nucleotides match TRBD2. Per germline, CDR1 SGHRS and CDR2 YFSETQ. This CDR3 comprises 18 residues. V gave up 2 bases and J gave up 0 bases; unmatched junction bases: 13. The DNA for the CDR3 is TGCGCCAGCAGCTTCGGACAGAGCCAGAGCGGGAGCTCCTACGAGCAGTACTTC. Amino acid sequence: CASSFGQSQSGSSYEQYF.

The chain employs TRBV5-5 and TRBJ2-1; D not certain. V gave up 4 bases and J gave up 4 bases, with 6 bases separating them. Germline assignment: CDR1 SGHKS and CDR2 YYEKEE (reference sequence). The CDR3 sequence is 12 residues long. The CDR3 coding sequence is TGTGCCAGCAGCCGTTCTTACAATGAGCAGTTCTTC. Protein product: CASSRSYNEQFF. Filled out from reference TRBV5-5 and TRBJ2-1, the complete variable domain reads DAGVTQSPTHLIKTRGQQVTLRCSPISGHKSVSWYQQVLGQGPQFIFQYYEKEERGRGNFPDRFSARQFPNYSSELNVNALLLGDSALYLCASSRSYNEQFFGPGTRLTVL.

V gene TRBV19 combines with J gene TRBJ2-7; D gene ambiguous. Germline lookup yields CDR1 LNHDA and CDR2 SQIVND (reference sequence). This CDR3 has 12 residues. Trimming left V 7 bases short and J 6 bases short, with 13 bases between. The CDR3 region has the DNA TGTGCCAGTACTTACTACCAGTCCGAGCAGTACTTC. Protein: CASTYYQSEQYF.

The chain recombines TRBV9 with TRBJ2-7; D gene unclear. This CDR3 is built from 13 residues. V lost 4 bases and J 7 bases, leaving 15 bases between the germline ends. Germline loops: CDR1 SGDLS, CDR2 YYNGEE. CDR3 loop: CASSPRSLGEQYF. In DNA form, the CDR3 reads TGTGCCAGCAGCCCTCGCTCCCTAGGGGAGCAGTACTTC.

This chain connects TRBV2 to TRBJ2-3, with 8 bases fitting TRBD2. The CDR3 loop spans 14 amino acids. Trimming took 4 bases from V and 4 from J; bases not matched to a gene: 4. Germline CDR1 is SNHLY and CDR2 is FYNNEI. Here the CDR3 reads CASSVSGSADTQYF. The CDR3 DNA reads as TGTGCCAGCAGTGTCAGCGGGAGTGCAGATACGCAGTATTTT.

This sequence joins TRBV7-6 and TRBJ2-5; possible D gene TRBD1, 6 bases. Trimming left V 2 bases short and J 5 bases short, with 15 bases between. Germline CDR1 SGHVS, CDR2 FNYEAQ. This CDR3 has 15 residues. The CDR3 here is CASSLFAGDTETQYF. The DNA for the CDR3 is TGTGCCAGCAGCTTATTCGCAGGGGACACGGAGACCCAGTACTTC.

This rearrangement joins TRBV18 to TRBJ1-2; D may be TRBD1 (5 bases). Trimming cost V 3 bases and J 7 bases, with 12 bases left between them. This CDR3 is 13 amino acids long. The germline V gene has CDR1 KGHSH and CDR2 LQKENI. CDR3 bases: TGTGCCAGCTCACCGGGCAGGGAAGGTGGCTACACCTTC. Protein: CASSPGREGGYTF.

As DNA, the CDR3 is TGTGCCAGCAGCGCCCGGACTCCGGGCTACGAGCAGTACTTC. Its translation is CASSARTPGYEQYF. The chain links TRBV14 to TRBJ2-7; the D gene is possibly TRBD2 (5 bases). Germline CDR1 and CDR2: SGHDN and FVKESK. The CDR3 has 14 amino acids. The ends were cut back, 5 bases at V and 3 bases at J, with 14 bases in the middle.

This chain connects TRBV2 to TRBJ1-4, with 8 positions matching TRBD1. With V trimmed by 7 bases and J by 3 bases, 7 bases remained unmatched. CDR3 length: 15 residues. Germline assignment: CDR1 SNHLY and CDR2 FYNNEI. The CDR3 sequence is CASNRQGASNEKLFF. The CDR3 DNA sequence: TGTGCCAGCAATAGGCAGGGGGCGTCTAATGAAAAACTGTTTTTT.

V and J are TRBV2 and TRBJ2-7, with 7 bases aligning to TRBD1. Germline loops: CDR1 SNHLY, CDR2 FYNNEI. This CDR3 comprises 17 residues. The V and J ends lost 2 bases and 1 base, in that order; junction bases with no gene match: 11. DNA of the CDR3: TGTGCCAGCAGTGAACGGTTTTGGGCAGGGGGTTCCTACGAGCAGTACTTC. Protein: CASSERFWAGGSYEQYF.

The DNA for the CDR3 is TGTGCCAGCAGCCGTTATAGCGGGATTAGCACAGATACGCAGTATTTT. Translation: CASSRYSGISTDTQYF. The chain couples TRBV7-2 to TRBJ2-3; 8 bases line up with TRBD2. The CDR3 runs to 16 residues. V lost 5 bases to trimming and J lost 0 bases; unmatched junction nucleotides: 7. The V gene's germline CDR1 is SGHTA and CDR2 FQGNSA.

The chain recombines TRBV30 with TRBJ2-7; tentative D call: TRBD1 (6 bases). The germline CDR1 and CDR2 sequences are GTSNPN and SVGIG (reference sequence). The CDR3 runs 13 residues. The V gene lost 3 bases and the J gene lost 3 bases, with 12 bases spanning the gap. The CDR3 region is CAWSGQTHYEQYF. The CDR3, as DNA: TGTGCCTGGAGCGGACAGACCCACTACGAGCAGTACTTC.

The CDR3 nucleotides read TGTGCCTGGAGTGCCCGACAGGGAACTGGGGCCAACGTCCTGACTTTC. Its translation: CAWSARQGTGANVLTF. J is TRBJ2-6 and V is TRBV30; 7 nucleotides match TRBD1. The V segment lost 1 base and the J segment 2 bases; nucleotides outside the gene matches: 5. Germline V gene data show CDR1 as GTSNPN and CDR2 as SVGIG (reference sequence). This CDR3 is built from 16 residues. Combining the CDR3 with reference TRBV30 and TRBJ2-6 gives the whole variable domain SQTIHQWPATLVQPVGSPLSLECTVEGTSNPNLYWYRQAAGRGLQLLFYSVGIGQISSEVPQNLSASRPQDRQFILSSKKLLLSDSGFYLCAWSARQGTGANVLTFGAGSRLTVL.

CDR3 protein: CASSLSGSGNTIYF. Here the CDR3 DNA reads TGTGCCAGCAGCTTATCTGGTTCTGGAAACACCATATATTTT. The rearrangement uses TRBV11-2 and TRBJ1-3; D gene uncertain. Germline CDR1 SGHAT, CDR2 FQNNGV. V shed 2 bases and J shed 1 base, with 6 bases lying between them. The CDR3 consists of 14 residues.

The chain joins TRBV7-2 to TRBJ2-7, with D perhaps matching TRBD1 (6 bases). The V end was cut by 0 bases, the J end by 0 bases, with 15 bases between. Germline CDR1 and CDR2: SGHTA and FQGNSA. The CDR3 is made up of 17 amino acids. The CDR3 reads CASSLAGAGAFSYEQYF. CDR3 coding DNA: TGTGCCAGCAGCTTAGCGGGGGCAGGGGCATTCTCCTACGAGCAGTACTTC.

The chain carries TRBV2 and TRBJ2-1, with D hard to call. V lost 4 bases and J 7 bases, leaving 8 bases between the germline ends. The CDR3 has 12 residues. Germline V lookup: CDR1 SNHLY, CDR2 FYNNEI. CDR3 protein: CASSAASNEQFF. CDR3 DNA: TGTGCCAGCAGTGCGGCTTCTAATGAGCAGTTCTTC. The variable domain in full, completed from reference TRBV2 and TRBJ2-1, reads EPEVTQTPSHQVTQMGQEVILRCVPISNHLYFYWYRQILGQKVEFLVSFYNNEISEKSEIFDDQFSVERPDGSNFTLKIRSTKLEDSAMYFCASSAASNEQFFGPGTRLTVL.

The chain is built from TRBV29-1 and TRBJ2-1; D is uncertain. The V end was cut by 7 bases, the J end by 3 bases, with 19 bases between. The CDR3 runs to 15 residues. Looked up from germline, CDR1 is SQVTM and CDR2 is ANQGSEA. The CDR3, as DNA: TGCAGCGCAATACCATGGTCTGTGAGCTACAATGAGCAGTTCTTC. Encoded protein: CSAIPWSVSYNEQFF.

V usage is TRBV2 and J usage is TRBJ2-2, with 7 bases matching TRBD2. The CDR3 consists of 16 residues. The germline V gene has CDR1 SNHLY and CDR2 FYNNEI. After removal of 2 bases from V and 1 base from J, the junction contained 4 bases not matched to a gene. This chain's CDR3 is CASSERGGRNTGELFF. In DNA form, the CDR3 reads TGTGCCAGCAGTGAACGGGGCGGGAGGAACACCGGGGAGCTGTTTTTT.

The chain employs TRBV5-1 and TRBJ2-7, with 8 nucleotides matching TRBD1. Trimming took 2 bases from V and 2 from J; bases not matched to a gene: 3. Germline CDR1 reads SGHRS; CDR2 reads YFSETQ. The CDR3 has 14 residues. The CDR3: CASSFGQGTYEQYF. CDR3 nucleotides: TGCGCCAGCAGCTTCGGACAGGGTACCTACGAGCAGTACTTC.

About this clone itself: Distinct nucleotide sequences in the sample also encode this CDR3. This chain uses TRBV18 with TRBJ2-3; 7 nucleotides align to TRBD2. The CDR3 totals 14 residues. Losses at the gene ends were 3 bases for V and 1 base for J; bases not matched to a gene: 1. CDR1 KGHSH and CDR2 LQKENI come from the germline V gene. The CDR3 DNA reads TGTGCCAGCTCACCTCTAGCGGGCACAGATACGCAGTATTTT. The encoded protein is CASSPLAGTDTQYF.